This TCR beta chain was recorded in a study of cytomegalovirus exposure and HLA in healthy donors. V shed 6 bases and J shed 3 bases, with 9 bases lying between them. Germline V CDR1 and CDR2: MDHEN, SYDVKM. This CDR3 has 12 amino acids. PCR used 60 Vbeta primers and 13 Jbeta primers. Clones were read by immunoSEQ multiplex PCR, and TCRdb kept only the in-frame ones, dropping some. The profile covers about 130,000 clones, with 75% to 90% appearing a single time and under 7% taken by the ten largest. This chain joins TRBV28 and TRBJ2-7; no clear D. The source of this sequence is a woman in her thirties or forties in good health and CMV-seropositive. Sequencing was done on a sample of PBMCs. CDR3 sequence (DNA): TGTGCCAGCAGGTTTACCGGCTACGAGCAGTACTTC. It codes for CASRFTGYEQYF.